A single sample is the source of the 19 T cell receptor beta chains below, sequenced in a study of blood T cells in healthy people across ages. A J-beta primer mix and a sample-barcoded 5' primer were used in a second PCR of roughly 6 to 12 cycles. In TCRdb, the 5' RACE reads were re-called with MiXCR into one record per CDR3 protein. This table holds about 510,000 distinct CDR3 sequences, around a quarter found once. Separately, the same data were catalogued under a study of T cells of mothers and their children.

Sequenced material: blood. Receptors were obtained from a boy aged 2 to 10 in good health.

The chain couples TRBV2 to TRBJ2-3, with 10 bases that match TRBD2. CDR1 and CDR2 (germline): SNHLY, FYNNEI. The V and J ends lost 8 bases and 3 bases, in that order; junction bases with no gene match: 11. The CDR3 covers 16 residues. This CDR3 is CASGTARAGGTDTQYF. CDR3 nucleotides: TGTGCCAGCGGCACAGCGAGAGCGGGAGGGACAGATACGCAGTATTTT. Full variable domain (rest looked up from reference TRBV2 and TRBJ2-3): EPEVTQTPSHQVTQMGQEVILRCVPISNHLYFYWYRQILGQKVEFLVSFYNNEISEKSEIFDDQFSVERPDGSNFTLKIRSTKLEDSAMYFCASGTARAGGTDTQYFGPGTRLTVL.

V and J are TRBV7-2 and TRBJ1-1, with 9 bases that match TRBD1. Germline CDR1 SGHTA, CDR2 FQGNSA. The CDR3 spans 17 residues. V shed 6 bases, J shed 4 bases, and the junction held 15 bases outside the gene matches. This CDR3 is CASRFSVGQGYFTEAFF. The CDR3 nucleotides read TGTGCCAGCAGGTTTAGTGTTGGACAGGGGTATTTCACTGAAGCTTTCTTT. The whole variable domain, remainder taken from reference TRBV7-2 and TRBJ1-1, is GAGVSQSPSNKVTEKGKDVELRCDPISGHTALYWYRQSLGQGLEFLIYFQGNSAPDKSGLPSDRFSAERTGGSVSTLTIQRTQQEDSAVYLCASRFSVGQGYFTEAFFGQGTRLTVV.

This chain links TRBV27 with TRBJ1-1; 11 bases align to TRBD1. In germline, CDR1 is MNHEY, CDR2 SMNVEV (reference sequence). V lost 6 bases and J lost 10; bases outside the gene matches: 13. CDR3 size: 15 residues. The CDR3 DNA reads TGTGCCAGCAGCTCCGCCTCCGGGACAGGGGGGGTAGCTTTCTTT. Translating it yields CASSSASGTGGVAFF.

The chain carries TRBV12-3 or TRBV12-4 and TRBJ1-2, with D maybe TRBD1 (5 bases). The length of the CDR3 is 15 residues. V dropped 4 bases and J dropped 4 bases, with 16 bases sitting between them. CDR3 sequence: CASSSEEGLGYGYTF. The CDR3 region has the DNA TGTGCCAGCAGTTCCGAGGAGGGGTTGGGCTATGGCTACACCTTC.

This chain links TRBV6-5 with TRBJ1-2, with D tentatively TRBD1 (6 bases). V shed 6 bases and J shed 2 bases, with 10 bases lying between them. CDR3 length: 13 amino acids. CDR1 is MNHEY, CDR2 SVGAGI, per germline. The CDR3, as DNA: TGTGCCAGCAGACGCACAGGGAACTATGGCTACACCTTC. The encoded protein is CASRRTGNYGYTF.

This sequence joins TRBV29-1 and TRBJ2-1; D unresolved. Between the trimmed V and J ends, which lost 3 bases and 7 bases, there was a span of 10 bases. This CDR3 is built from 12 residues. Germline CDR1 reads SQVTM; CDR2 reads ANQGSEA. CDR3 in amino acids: CSVEGSTNEQFF. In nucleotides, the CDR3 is TGCAGCGTTGAGGGGTCTACAAATGAGCAGTTCTTC.

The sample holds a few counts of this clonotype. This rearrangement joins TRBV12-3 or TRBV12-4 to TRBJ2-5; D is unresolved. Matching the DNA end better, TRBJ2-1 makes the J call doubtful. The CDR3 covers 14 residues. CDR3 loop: CASCYKLLGNEQFF. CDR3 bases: TGTGCCAGCTGTTACAAACTCCTAGGGAATGAGCAGTTCTTC.

CDR3 residues: CASSEVISEQYF. The CDR3 coding sequence is TGTGCCAGCAGTGAAGTTATCTCGGAGCAGTACTTC. This rearrangement joins TRBV2 to TRBJ2-5; D not certain. CDR1 SNHLY and CDR2 FYNNEI come from the germline V gene. CDR3 size: 12 residues. V lost 1 base, J lost 11 bases, and 11 bases lay in between.

CDR3 coding DNA: TGCAGTGCTAGGGGGGGCCTTTTCTATGGCTACACCTTC. As protein: CSARGGLFYGYTF. V and J are TRBV20-1 and TRBJ1-2, with a possible D match to TRBD1 (6 bases). The germline CDR1 and CDR2 sequences are DFQATT and SNEGSKA (reference sequence). V lost 3 bases and J 4 bases, leaving 12 bases between the germline ends. CDR3 length: 13 residues.

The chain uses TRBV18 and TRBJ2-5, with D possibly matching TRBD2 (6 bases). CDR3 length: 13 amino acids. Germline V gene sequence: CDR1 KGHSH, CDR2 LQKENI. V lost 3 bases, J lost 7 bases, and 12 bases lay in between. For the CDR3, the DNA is TGTGCCAGCTCACCGAGGGGACTTGGGACCCAGTACTTC. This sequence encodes CASSPRGLGTQYF.

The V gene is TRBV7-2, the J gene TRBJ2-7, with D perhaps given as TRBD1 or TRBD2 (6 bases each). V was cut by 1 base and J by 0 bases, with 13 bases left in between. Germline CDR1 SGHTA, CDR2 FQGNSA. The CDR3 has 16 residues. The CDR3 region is CASSLEGGISSYEQYF. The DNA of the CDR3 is TGTGCCAGCAGCTTAGAGGGGGGAATTAGCTCCTACGAGCAGTACTTC.

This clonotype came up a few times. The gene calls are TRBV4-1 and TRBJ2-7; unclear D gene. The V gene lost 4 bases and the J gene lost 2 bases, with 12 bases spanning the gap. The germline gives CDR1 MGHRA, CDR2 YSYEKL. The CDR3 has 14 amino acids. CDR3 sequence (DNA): TGCGCCAGCAGCCCCGGTCTAATCGCCTACGAGCAGTACTTC. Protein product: CASSPGLIAYEQYF.

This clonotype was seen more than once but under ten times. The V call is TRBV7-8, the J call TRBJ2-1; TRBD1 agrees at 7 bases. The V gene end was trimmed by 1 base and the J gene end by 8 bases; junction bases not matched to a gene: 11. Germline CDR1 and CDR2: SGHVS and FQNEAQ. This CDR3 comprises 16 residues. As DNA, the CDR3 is TGTGCCAGCAGCTTAGAGACCGGACAGGCAAGAGATGAGCAGTTCTTC. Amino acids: CASSLETGQARDEQFF.

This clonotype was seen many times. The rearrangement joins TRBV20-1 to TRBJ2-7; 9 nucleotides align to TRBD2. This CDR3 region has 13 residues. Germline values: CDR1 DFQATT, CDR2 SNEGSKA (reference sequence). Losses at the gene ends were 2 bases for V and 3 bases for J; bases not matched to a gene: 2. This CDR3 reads CSARLAGYYEQYF. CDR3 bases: TGCAGTGCTAGACTAGCGGGATACTACGAGCAGTACTTC.

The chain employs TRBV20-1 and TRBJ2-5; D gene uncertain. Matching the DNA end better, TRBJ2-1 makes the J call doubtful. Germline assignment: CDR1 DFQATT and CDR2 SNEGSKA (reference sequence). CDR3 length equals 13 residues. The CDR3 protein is CSAHVGLRNEQFF. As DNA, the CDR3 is TGCAGTGCGCACGTCGGGCTCCGGAATGAGCAGTTCTTC.

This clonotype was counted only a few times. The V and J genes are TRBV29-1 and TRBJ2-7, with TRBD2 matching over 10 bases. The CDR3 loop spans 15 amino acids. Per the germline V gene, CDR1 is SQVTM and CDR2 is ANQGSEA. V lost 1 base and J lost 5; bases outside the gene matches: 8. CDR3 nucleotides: TGCAGCGTTGAAGGGCTAGCGGGAGTAGGAGACGAGCAGTACTTC. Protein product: CSVEGLAGVGDEQYF.

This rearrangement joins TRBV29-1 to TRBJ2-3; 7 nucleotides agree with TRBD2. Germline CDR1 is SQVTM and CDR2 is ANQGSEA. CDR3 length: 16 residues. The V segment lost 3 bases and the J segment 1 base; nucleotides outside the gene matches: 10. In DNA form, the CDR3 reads TGCAGCGTTGAGGGACCGGCGGGAGTCGGCACAGATACGCAGTATTTT. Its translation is CSVEGPAGVGTDTQYF.

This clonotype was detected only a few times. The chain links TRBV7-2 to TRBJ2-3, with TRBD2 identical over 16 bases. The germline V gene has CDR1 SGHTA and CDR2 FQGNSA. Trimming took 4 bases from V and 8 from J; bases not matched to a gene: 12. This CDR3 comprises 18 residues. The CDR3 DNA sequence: TGTGCCAGCAGCTCCCTCGGGACTAGCGGGGGGGCCGGTGGTACGCAGTATTTT. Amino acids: CASSSLGTSGGAGGTQYF.

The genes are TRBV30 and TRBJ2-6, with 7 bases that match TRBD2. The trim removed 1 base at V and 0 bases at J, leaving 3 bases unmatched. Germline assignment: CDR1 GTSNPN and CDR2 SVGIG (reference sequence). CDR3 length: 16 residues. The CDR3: CAWSGAGLSGANVLTF. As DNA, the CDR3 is TGTGCCTGGAGTGGAGCGGGGCTCTCTGGGGCCAACGTCCTGACTTTC.